This is a list of T cell receptor beta chains from one sample in a study. TCRdb processed the 5' RACE reads anew with MiXCR; each CDR3 protein has one entry. The sample lists fewer than 80,000 distinct CDR3 sequences; approximately 23% were seen once. Input material: memory CD4+ T cells sorted from a lymph node. Receptor source: a female donor with breast cancer. Both conserved end residues are part of each CDR3. Fields, in order: V gene, D gene, J gene, clone size, CDR3 DNA, CDR3 protein. D genes are given only for firm matches. Rows may omit the clone size; those that give it use once, few, many or a size class.

TRBV7-8	TRBD1	TRBJ2-2	few	TGTGTCAGCAGCCGGACAGGGAAGGACGGGGAGCTGTTTTTT	CVSSRTGKDGELFF
TRBV24-1	TRBD2	TRBJ2-3	-	TGTGCCACCAGTCCGGGACTAAACACAGATACGCAGTATTTT	CATSPGLNTDTQYF
TRBV20-1	-	TRBJ1-2	few	TGCAGTGCTAGAACTCCCGAAGGGGTCGGGTCTGGCTACACCTTC	CSARTPEGVGSGYTF
TRBV20-1	TRBD2	TRBJ2-3	few	TGCAGTGCCAGAAAGCTAGCGGGAGGTACAGATACGCAGTATTTT	CSARKLAGGTDTQYF
TRBV24-1	-	TRBJ2-3	-	TGTGCCACCGGCGGGGAAAGCACAGATACGCAGTATTTT	CATGGESTDTQYF
TRBV12-3/TRBV12-4	TRBD1	TRBJ1-3	many	TGTGCCAGCAGTCAGGACAGGCTTATCTCTGGAAACACCATATATTTT	CASSQDRLISGNTIYF
TRBV24-1	TRBD1	TRBJ2-1	many	TGTGCCACTCGACAGGGGGCGATCAATGAGCAGTTCTTC	CATRQGAINEQFF
TRBV20-1	TRBD2	TRBJ2-7	-	TGCAGTGTTTCGGGACTAGCGGGATCCTACGAGCAGTACTTC	CSVSGLAGSYEQYF
TRBV9	-	TRBJ1-3	-	TGTGCCAGCAGCGACTCAGGTCTGGCCGGAAACACCATATATTTT	CASSDSGLAGNTIYF
TRBV2	-	TRBJ2-3	few	TGTGCCAGCGGGTGGCGGCTCGAAGATACGCAGTATTTT	CASGWRLEDTQYF
TRBV5-5	-	TRBJ2-3	few	TGTGCCAGCAGCTTGAAGAGCACAGATACGCAGTATTTT	CASSLKSTDTQYF
TRBV6-6	TRBD1	TRBJ1-1	-	TGTGCCAGCAGTCGAATACAGGGGGCCGGCACTGAAGCTTTCTTT	CASSRIQGAGTEAFF
TRBV7-2	TRBD2	TRBJ2-7	few	TGTGCCAGCAGCTTAGCGGCGGGAGTCTACGAGCAGTACTTC	CASSLAAGVYEQYF
TRBV20-1	-	TRBJ2-5	-	TGCAGTGCTAGAGAGCCCCTAGTGGGAGTAGGGGAGACCCAGTACTTC	CSAREPLVGVGETQYF
TRBV2	-	TRBJ2-2	few	TGTGCCAGCAGTGCGGACGGCGGGGAGCTGTTTTTT	CASSADGGELFF
TRBV7-9	TRBD2	TRBJ2-3	few	TGTGCCAGCCGCGGGAGGAGCACAGATACGCAGTATTTT	CASRGRSTDTQYF
TRBV28	-	TRBJ2-3	-	TGTGCCAGCAGCGGGACGGTTACGCAGTATTTT	CASSGTVTQYF
TRBV18	TRBD1	TRBJ1-5	-	TGTGCCAGCTCACCACAGGGACAGGGCAATCAGCCCCAGCATTTT	CASSPQGQGNQPQHF
TRBV4-1	-	TRBJ1-5	-	TGCGCCAGCAGCCAAGTTCAGGTCAGGGCAAATCAGCCCCAGCATTTT	CASSQVQVRANQPQHF
TRBV7-6	-	TRBJ2-7	many	TGTGCCAGCAGCCTGACGACGAGGGCAGAGCAGTACTTC	CASSLTTRAEQYF
TRBV20-1	-	TRBJ2-7	few	TGCAGTGCTAGTGAAGTATACGAGCAGTACTTC	CSASEVYEQYF
TRBV20-1	TRBD1	TRBJ1-5	-	TGCAGTGCTCCGAAGGGACAGGGGGCTATCAATCAGCCCCAGCATTTT	CSAPKGQGAINQPQHF
TRBV6-2/TRBV6-3	-	TRBJ1-1	few	TGTGCCAGCAGCGGACAGCCCAACACTGAAGCTTTCTTT	CASSGQPNTEAFF
TRBV18	TRBD2	TRBJ2-2	-	TGTGCCAGCTCGCCGGGGGGGAACACCGGGGAGCTGTTTTTT	CASSPGGNTGELFF
TRBV28	TRBD2	TRBJ2-2	few	TGTGCCAGCACCCGTCGGCTAGCGGGAGGCACCGGGGAGCTGTTTTTT	CASTRRLAGGTGELFF
TRBV20-1	-	TRBJ2-5	-	TGCAGTGCTAGAGTTGCTAATTCGGCGGAGACCCAGTACTTC	CSARVANSAETQYF
TRBV7-3	-	TRBJ2-2	once	TGTGCCAGCAGCCCCTCGGGACGACCGAACACCGGGGAGCTGTTTTTT	CASSPSGRPNTGELFF
TRBV7-2	TRBD1	TRBJ1-5	-	TGTGCCAGCAGCTTAGGCGGGACAGCGATTCAGCCCCAGCATTTT	CASSLGGTAIQPQHF
TRBV29-1	TRBD1	TRBJ2-7	-	TGCAGCGTTTCCGGCGGCCTTCGGGACAGGGGGTACGAGCAGTACTTC	CSVSGGLRDRGYEQYF
TRBV5-1	-	TRBJ2-3	-	TGCGCCAGCAGCCCAAACCCGGCTACAGATACGCAGTATTTT	CASSPNPATDTQYF
TRBV7-9	-	TRBJ2-3	-	TGTGCCAGCAGCTTGGTCGAGCGCGACACGCAGTATTTT	CASSLVERDTQYF
TRBV10-2	TRBD1	TRBJ2-2	many	TGCGCCAGCAGGCCGGGACAGGGGGCCGGGGAGCTGTTTTTT	CASRPGQGAGELFF
TRBV20-1	TRBD1	TRBJ1-3	-	TGCAGTGCTAGAGCGATTTCGGGGGACAGGGGGCTTATGAGAAACACCATATATTTT	CSARAISGDRGLMRNTIYF
TRBV6-2/TRBV6-3	-	TRBJ2-3	-	TGTGCCAGCAGCCCCGGGGCGGGTAAGAAGGCAGATACGCAGTATTTT	CASSPGAGKKADTQYF
TRBV12-3/TRBV12-4	-	TRBJ1-1	many	TGTGCCAGCAGTTTAGTTTCAGGGAACACTGAAGCTTTCTTT	CASSLVSGNTEAFF
TRBV5-1	TRBD2	TRBJ2-3	-	TGCGCCAGCAGCCCGACTAGCGGAACCCCCACGCAGTATTTT	CASSPTSGTPTQYF
TRBV4-2	TRBD2	TRBJ2-1	-	TGTGCCAGCAGCCAAGGGGCCGGACTAGCGCCTGACAATGAGCAGTTCTTC	CASSQGAGLAPDNEQFF
TRBV4-2	TRBD2	TRBJ2-1	many	TGTGCCAGCAGCCCTGGGGCTAGCGGGAGGAATGAGCAGTTCTTC	CASSPGASGRNEQFF
TRBV6-1	-	TRBJ2-3	-	TGTGCCAGCAGTGAATCCCCCTACCATTATACGCAGTATTTT	CASSESPYHYTQYF
TRBV5-4	-	TRBJ1-2	many	TGTGCCAGCAGCTCGGACAATATAAGGGGCTACACCTTC	CASSSDNIRGYTF
TRBV6-1	TRBD2	TRBJ2-7	few	TGTGCCAGCAGTGAAGTAGCGGGGGTGGTTAGCGAGCAGTACTTC	CASSEVAGVVSEQYF
TRBV12-3/TRBV12-4	-	TRBJ1-1	many	TGTGCCAGCAGTTTCCGACTGGGGACACCGCAGGGGAACACTGAAGCTTTCTTT	CASSFRLGTPQGNTEAFF
TRBV28	-	TRBJ1-6	few	TGTGCCAGCGGGCGCTATAATTCACCCCTCCACTTT	CASGRYNSPLHF
TRBV19	-	TRBJ1-2	-	TGTGCCAGTAGTAAACAACCCAGGGGTAGCGGCTACACCTTC	CASSKQPRGSGYTF
TRBV4-2	TRBD1	TRBJ1-2	-	TGTGCCAGCAGCCAAGTCTCAGGGGGCGCGAGCTATGGCTACACCTTC	CASSQVSGGASYGYTF
TRBV11-2	-	TRBJ1-1	many	TGTGCCAGCAAAAAAGGGGCGAACACTGAAGCTTTCTTT	CASKKGANTEAFF
TRBV6-5	TRBD2	TRBJ2-4	many	TGTGCCAGCAGTTCTTCCGGGACTAGAGCCGCCAAAAACATTCAGTACTTC	CASSSSGTRAAKNIQYF
TRBV7-2	TRBD2	TRBJ2-5	few	TGTGCCAGCAGCAGACTAGCGGGGGCTGAAGAGACCCAGTACTTC	CASSRLAGAEETQYF
TRBV5-1	-	TRBJ1-4	few	TGCGCCAGCAGCCCCGACAGCCTACATGAAAAACTGTTTTTT	CASSPDSLHEKLFF
TRBV7-3	-	TRBJ2-2	-	TGTGCCAGCAGCTTAACGACGAACACCGGGGAGCTGTTTTTT	CASSLTTNTGELFF
TRBV6-5	-	TRBJ2-7	-	TGTGCCAGCTCAACGGGGCAGGTAGACTACGAGCAGCACTTC	CASSTGQVDYEQHF
TRBV5-1	TRBD1	TRBJ1-1	few	TGCGCCAGCAGCTTGGCCTTAGGACAGGGGATGGCTGAAGCTTTCTTT	CASSLALGQGMAEAFF
TRBV20-1	-	TRBJ2-5	few	TGCAGTGCTCCAGAGCCTCCTAGGGAGACCCAGTACTTC	CSAPEPPRETQYF
TRBV7-6	TRBD2	TRBJ2-1	few	TGTGCCAGCCTCCCGGGTGTTCCCCGACTAGCGGCCTACAATGAGCAGTTCTTC	CASLPGVPRLAAYNEQFF
TRBV7-9	TRBD2	TRBJ2-1	few	TGTGCTTACGGACTAGCGGCTATTAACTCCTACAATGAGCAGTTCTTC	CAYGLAAINSYNEQFF
TRBV4-2	TRBD2	TRBJ2-1	-	TGCGCCAGCAGCAAAGCCCAGACTAGCCCCAATGAGCAGTTCTTC	CASSKAQTSPNEQFF